This TCR beta chain was retrieved from a study of CXCR3-negative and CXCR3-positive naive CD8 T cells. 5' RACE that incorporated UMI labels was used to prepare the TRB cDNA libraries. Following a re-call of the 5' RACE reads, TCRdb has one entry per CDR3 protein and lacks DNA. The sample has under 30,000 distinct CDR3 sequences; the top ten hold more than 8.5%. The source is a human donor in good health. Some clones in this sample may be carry-over from other donors' samples. The sequencing sample was made of memory CD8+ T cells from blood.

The chain's CDR3 is CATLTLSYEQYF. This sequence joins TRBV7-2 and TRBJ2-7. Germline V gene lookup returns CDR1 SGHTA and CDR2 FQGNSA. CDR3 length equals 12 residues.